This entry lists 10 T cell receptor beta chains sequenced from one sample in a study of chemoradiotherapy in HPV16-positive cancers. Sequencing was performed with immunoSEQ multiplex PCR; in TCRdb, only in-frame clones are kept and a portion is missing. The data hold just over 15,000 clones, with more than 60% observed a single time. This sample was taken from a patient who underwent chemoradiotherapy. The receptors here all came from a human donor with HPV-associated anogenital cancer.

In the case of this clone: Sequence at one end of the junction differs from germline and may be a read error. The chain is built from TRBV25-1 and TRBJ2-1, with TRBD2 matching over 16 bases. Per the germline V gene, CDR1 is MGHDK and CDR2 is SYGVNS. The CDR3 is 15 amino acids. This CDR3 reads CASGTSGGAYHEQFF. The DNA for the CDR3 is TGTGCCAGCGGGACTAGCGGGGGGGCCTACCATGAGCAGTTCTTC.

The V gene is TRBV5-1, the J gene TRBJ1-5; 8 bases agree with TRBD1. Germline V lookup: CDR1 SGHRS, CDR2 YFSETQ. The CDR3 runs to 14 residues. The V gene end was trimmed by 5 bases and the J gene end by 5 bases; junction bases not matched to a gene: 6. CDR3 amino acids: CASRLDRGDQPQHF. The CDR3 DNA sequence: TGCGCCAGCAGACTTGACAGGGGAGATCAGCCCCAGCATTTT.

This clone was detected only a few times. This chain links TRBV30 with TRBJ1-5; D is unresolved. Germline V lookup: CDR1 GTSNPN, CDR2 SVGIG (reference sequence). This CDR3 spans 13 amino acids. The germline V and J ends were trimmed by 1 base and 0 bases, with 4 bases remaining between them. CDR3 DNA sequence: TGTGCCTGGAGTGCTTATAGCAATCAGCCCCAGCATTTT. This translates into CAWSAYSNQPQHF.

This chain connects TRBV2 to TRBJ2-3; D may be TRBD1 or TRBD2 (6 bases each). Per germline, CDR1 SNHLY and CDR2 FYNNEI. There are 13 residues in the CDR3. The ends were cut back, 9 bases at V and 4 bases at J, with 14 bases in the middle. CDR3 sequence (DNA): TGTGCCAGTTCCGGGGGCGTCGCAGATACGCAGTATTTT. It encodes CASSGGVADTQYF.

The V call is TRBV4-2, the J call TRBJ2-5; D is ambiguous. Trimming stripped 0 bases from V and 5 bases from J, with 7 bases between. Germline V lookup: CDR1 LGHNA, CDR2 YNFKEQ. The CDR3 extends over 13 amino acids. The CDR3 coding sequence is TGTGCCAGCAGCCAAGATCCTGGGGAGACCCAGTACTTC. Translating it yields CASSQDPGETQYF.

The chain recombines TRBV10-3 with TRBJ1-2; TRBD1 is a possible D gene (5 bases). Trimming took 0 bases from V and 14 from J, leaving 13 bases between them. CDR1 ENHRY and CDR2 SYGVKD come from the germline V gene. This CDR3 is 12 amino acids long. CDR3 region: CAISESYFAGTF. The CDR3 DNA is TGTGCCATCAGTGAGTCATATTTTGCAGGGACCTTC.

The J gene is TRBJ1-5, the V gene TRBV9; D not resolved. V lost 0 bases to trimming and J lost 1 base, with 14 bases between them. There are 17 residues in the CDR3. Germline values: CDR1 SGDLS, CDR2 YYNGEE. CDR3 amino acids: CASSVALEATSNQPQHF. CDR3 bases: TGTGCCAGCAGCGTAGCTTTGGAAGCCACCAGCAATCAGCCCCAGCATTTT.

CDR3: CASSLVGYNQPQHF. The CDR3 DNA is TGTGCCAGCAGCTTAGTCGGTTACAATCAGCCCCAGCATTTT. The rearrangement uses TRBV7-2 and TRBJ1-5, with D hard to call. Germline-derived CDR1 and CDR2 are SGHTA and FQGNSA. The CDR3 contains 14 residues. V shed 1 base and J shed 3 bases, with 7 bases lying between them. Based on the CDR3 plus reference TRBV7-2 and TRBJ1-5, the full variable domain is GAGVSQSPSNKVTEKGKDVELRCDPISGHTALYWYRQSLGQGLEFLIYFQGNSAPDKSGLPSDRFSAERTGGSVSTLTIQRTQQEDSAVYLCASSLVGYNQPQHFGDGTRLSIL.

This CDR3 is CASSRMKDLNTEAFF. Here the CDR3 DNA reads TGTGCCAGCAGCCGCATGAAAGATTTGAACACTGAAGCTTTCTTT. The chain carries TRBV4-2 and TRBJ1-1; D unclear. The germline gives CDR1 LGHNA, CDR2 YNFKEQ. The V gene lost 4 bases and the J gene lost 0 bases, with 12 bases spanning the gap. CDR3 length: 15 residues.

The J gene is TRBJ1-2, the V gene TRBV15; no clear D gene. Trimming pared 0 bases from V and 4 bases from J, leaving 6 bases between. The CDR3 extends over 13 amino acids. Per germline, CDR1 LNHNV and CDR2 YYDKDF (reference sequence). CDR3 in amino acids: CATSRDESYGYTF. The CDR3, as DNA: TGTGCCACCAGCAGAGATGAGAGCTATGGCTACACCTTC.